The text below deals with one T cell receptor (beta chain). Its specificity is unknown. A junction end diverges from the germline sequence, so it may reflect a read error. This entry belongs to a study of post-analysis software for immune sequencing data. Study context: The courses of disease that were included comprised relapsing-remitting, secondary progressive and progressive-relapsing multiple sclerosis.

The TCR beta cDNA libraries contained unique molecular identifiers. T cells numbering roughly 1 to 10 million gave rise to roughly 0.5 million cDNA molecules. One entry per CDR3 protein, called by TCRdb with MiXCR from the PCR reads. The repertoire holds some 160,000 distinct CDR3 sequences, under 40% seen once, with around 30% in the top ten. Notes on the study in general: Controls significantly exceeded multiple sclerosis patients in normalized Chao1 diversity.

The origin of this receptor is a girl aged 5 to 17 with multiple sclerosis. The source material was blood, sampled after autologous hematopoietic stem cell transplantation.

The CDR3 nucleotides read TGTGCCAGCAGTTACCCTACCCTATACAATGAGCGGTACTTC. It translates to CASSYPTLYNERYF. V usage is TRBV6-2 or TRBV6-3 and J usage is TRBJ2-7; D not certain. The CDR3 extends over 14 amino acids. The germline gives CDR1 MNHEY, CDR2 SVGEGT.